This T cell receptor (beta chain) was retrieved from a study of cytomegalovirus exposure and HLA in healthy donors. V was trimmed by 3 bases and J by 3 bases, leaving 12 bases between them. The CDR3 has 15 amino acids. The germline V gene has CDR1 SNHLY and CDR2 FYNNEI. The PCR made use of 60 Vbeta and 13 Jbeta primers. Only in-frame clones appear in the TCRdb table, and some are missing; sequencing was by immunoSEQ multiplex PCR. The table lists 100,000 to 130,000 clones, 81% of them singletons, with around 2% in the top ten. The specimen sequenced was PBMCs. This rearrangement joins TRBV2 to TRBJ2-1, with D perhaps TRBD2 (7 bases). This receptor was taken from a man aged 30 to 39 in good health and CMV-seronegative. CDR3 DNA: TGTGCCAGCAGTGAGGAGGGGGGGAACTACAATGAGCAGTTCTTC. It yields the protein CASSEEGGNYNEQFF.